The entry below describes one T cell receptor beta chain. V lost 7 bases and J lost 10, with 22 bases in between. Per germline, CDR1 SNHLY and CDR2 FYNNEI. This CDR3 comprises 14 residues. The entry originates in a study of blood T cell repertoires in COVID-19. Original processing methods: Estimation of nucleated cell counts was performed using reference gene primer amplification. Profiled with immunoSEQ multiplex PCR; TCRdb holds only in-frame clones, not every one. V and J calls and clone size are as listed in that table; D and trimming were resolved from the DNA. The table lists approximately 100,000 clones, 88% of them singletons.

This TCR came from a woman aged 55-75 years with acute or convalescent COVID-19. The V call is TRBV2, the J call TRBJ1-1; maybe TRBD1 (6 bases). The material sequenced was peripheral blood. CDR3 region: CASTLEGGGKIAFF. The CDR3 bases are TGTGCCAGCACGTTAGAAGGGGGGGGGAAGATAGCTTTCTTT.